This T cell receptor beta chain was retrieved from a study of blood T cell repertoires in COVID-19. Across the study: Material from acute and convalescent COVID-19 was sourced from the United States, Italy and Spain. From T cells, B-cell-depleted T cells, or PBMCs came the material, which was cDNA or gDNA.

Sequencing was performed with immunoSEQ multiplex PCR; in TCRdb, only in-frame clones are kept and a portion is missing. The sample includes some 70,000 clones, 65% to 85% seen only once; the top ten take about 15%. The clonotype was recovered from a man aged 60 to 69 with COVID-19, enrolled during active disease. The sequencing sample was made of peripheral blood.

The CDR3 region has the DNA TGCGCCAGCAGCCATGGGCTAAACACCATATATTTT. This translates into CASSHGLNTIYF. The V and J genes are TRBV4-1 and TRBJ1-3; no clear D. Germline V gene data show CDR1 as MGHRA and CDR2 as YSYEKL. The V end was cut by 3 bases, the J end by 6 bases, with 6 bases between. CDR3 length: 12 residues.